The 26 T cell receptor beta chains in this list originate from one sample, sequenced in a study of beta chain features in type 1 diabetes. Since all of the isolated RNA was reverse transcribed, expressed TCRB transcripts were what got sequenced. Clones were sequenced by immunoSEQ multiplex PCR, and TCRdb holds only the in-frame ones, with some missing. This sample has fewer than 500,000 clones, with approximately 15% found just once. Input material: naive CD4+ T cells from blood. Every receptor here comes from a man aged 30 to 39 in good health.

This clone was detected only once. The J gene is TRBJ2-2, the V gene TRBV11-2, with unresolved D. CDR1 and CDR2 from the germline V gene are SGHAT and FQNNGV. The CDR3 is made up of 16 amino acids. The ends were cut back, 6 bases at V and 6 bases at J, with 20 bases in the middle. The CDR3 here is CASRSLRANGAGELFF. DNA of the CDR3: TGTGCCAGCAGGTCCCTCCGGGCAAATGGTGCCGGGGAGCTGTTTTTT.

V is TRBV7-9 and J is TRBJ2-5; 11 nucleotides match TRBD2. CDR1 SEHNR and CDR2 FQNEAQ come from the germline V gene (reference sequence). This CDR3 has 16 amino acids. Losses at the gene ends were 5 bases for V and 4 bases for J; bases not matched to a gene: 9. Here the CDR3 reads CASSQLAGVLGETQYF. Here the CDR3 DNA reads TGTGCCAGCAGCCAACTAGCGGGAGTCTTAGGAGAGACCCAGTACTTC.

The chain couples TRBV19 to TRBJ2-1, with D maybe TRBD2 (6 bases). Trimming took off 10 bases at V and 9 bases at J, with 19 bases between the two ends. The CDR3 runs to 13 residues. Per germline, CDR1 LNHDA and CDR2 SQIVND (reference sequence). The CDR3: CATGLLGGGEQFF. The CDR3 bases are TGTGCCACTGGACTATTAGGAGGCGGTGAGCAGTTCTTC.

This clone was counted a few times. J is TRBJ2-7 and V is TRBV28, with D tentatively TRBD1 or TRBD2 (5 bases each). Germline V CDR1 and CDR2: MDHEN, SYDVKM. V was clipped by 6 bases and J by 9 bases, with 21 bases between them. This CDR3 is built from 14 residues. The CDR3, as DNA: TGTGCCAGCAGCCGAGGGGCAGGGAACTCCCGGCAGTACGTC. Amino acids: CASSRGAGNSRQYV.

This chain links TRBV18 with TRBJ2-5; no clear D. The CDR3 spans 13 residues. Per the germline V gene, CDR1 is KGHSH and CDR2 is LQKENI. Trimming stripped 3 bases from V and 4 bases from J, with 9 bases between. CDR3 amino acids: CASSPPSGETQYF. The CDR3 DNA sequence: TGTGCCAGCTCACCTCCCTCGGGAGAGACCCAGTACTTC. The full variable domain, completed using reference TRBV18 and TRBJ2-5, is NAGVMQNPRHLVRRRGQEARLRCSPMKGHSHVYWYRQLPEEGLKFMVYLQKENIIDESGMPKERFSAEFPKEGPSILRIQQVVRGDSAAYFCASSPPSGETQYFGPGTRLLVL.

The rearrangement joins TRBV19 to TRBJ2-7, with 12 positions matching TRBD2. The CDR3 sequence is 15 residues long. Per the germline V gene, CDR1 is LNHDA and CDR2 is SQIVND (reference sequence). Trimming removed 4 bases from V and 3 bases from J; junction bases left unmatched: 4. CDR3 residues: CASSKGLAGYYEQYV. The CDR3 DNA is TGTGCCAGTAGTAAAGGACTAGCGGGGTACTACGAGCAGTACGTC.

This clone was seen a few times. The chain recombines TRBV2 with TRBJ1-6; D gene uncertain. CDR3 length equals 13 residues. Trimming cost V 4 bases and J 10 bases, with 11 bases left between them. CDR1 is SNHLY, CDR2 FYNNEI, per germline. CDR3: CASSGPLGSPLHF. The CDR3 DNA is TGTGCCAGCAGTGGACCCCTGGGATCACCCCTCCACTTT.

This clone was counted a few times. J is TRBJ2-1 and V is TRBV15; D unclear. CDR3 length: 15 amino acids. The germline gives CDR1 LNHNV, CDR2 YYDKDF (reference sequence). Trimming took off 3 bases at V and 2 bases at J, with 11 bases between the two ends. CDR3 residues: CATSRAGPTYNEQFF. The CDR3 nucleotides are TGTGCCACCAGCAGGGCCGGGCCCACCTACAATGAGCAGTTCTTC. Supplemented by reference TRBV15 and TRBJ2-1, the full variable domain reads DAMVIQNPRYQVTQFGKPVTLSCSQTLNHNVMYWYQQKSSQAPKLLFHYYDKDFNNEADTPDNFQSRRPNTSFCFLDIRSPGLGDTAMYLCATSRAGPTYNEQFFGPGTRLTVL.

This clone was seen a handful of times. CDR3 in DNA: TGTGCCACCAGCTCCGGACAGGAAGAGACCCAGTACTTC. This sequence encodes CATSSGQEETQYF. The V gene is TRBV15, the J gene TRBJ2-5; 7 bases match TRBD1. The ends lost 5 bases at V and 3 bases at J; junction bases unmatched: 3. The CDR3 is made up of 13 amino acids. Per germline, CDR1 LNHNV and CDR2 YYDKDF (reference sequence).

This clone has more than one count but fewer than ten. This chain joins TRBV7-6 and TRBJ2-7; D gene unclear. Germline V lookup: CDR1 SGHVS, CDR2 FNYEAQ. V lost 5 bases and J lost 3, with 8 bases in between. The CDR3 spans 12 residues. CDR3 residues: CASSAGGYEQYF. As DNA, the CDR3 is TGTGCCAGCAGCGCCGGTGGCTACGAGCAGTACTTC.

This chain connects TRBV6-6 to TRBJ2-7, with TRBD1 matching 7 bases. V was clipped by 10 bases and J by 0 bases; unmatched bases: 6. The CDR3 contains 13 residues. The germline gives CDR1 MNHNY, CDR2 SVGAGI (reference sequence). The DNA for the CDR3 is TGTGCCACCACCGACAGGGACTCCTACGAGCAGTACTTC. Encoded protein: CATTDRDSYEQYF.

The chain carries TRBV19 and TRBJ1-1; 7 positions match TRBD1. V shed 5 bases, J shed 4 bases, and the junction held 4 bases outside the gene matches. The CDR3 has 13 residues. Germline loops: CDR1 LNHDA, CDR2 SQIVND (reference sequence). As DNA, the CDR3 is TGTGCCAGTAGTCGACAGGGATCCACTGAAGCTTTCTTT. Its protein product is CASSRQGSTEAFF. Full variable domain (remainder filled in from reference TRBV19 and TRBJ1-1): DGGITQSPKYLFRKEGQNVTLSCEQNLNHDAMYWYRQDPGQGLRLIYYSQIVNDFQKGDIAEGYSVSREKKESFPLTVTSAQKNPTAFYLCASSRQGSTEAFFGQGTRLTVV.

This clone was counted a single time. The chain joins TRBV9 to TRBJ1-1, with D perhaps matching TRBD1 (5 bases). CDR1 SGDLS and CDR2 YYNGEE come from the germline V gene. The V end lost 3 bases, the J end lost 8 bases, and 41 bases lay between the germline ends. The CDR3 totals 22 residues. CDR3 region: CASSARSQGRRLTLSPQLEAFF. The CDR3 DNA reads TGTGCCAGCAGCGCCAGGTCGCAGGGACGTCGCCTTACCCTTTCCCCTCAGCTGGAAGCTTTCTTT. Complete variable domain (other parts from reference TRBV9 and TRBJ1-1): DSGVTQTPKHLITATGQRVTLRCSPRSGDLSVYWYQQSLDQGLQFLIQYYNGEERAKGNILERFSAQQFPDLHSELNLSSLELGDSALYFCASSARSQGRRLTLSPQLEAFFGQGTRLTVV.

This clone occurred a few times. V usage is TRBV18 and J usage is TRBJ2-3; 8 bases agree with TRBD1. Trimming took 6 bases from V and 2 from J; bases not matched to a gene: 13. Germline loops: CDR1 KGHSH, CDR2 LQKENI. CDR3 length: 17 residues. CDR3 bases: TGTGCCAGCTCCCAACTTCAACAGGGGGTTGCCACAGATACGCAGTATTTT. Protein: CASSQLQQGVATDTQYF.

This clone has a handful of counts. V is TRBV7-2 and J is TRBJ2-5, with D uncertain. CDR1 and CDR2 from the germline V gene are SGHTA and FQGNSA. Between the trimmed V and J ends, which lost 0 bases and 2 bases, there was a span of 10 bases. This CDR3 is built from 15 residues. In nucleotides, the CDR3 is TGTGCCAGCAGCTTAGCAGCCTCTTTACAAGAGACCCAGTACTTC. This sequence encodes CASSLAASLQETQYF.

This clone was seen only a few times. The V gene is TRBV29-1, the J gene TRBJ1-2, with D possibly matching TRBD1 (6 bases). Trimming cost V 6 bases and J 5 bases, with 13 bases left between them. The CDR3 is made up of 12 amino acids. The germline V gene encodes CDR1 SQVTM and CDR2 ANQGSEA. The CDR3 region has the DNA TGCAGCGTAGGAACAGGGTTTTATGGCTACACCTTC. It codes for CSVGTGFYGYTF.

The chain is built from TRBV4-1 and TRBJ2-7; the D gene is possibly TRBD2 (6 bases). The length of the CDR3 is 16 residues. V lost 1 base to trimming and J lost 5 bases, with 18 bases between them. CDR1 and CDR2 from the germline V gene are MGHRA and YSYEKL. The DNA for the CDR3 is TGCGCCAGCAGCCAAGCTTTGTTAGGGAGGCTCGACGAGCAGTACTTC. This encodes CASSQALLGRLDEQYF.

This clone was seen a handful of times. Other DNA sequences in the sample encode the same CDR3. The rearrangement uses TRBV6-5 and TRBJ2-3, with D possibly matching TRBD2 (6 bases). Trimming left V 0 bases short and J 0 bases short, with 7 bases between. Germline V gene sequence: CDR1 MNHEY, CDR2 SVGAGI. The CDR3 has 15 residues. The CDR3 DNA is TGTGCCAGCAGTTACTCCAGCGGGAGCACAGATACGCAGTATTTT. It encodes CASSYSSGSTDTQYF.

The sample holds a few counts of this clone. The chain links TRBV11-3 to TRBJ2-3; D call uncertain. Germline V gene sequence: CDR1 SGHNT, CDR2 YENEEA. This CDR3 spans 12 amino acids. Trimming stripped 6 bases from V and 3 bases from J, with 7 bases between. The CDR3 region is CASRVGTDTQYF. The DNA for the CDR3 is TGTGCCAGCAGGGTCGGTACAGATACGCAGTATTTT.

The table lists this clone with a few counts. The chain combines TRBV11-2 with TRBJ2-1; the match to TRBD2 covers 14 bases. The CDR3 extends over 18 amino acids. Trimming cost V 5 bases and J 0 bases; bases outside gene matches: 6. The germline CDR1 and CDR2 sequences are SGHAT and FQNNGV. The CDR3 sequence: CASSPQTSGGASYNEQFF. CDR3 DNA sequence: TGTGCCAGCAGCCCCCAGACTAGCGGGGGGGCCTCCTACAATGAGCAGTTCTTC.

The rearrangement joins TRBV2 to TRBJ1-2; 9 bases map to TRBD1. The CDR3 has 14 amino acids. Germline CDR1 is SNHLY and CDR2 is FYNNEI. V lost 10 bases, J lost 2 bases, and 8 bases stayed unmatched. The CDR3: CANLPGQGNYGYTF. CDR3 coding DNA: TGTGCCAACTTGCCGGGACAGGGAAACTATGGCTACACCTTC.

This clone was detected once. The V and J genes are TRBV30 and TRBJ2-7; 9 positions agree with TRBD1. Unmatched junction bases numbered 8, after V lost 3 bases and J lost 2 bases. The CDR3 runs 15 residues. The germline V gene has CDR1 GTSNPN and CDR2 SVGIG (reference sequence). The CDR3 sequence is CAWSPGGQGTYEQYV. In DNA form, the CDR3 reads TGTGCCTGGAGCCCAGGGGGACAGGGAACCTACGAGCAGTACGTC.

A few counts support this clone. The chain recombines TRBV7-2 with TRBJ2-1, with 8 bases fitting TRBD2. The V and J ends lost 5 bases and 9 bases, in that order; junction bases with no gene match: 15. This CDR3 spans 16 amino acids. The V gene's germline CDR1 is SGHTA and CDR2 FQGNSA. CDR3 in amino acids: CASSVSGSPYLSEQFF. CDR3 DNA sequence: TGTGCCAGCAGCGTGAGCGGGAGCCCCTATCTAAGTGAGCAGTTCTTC.

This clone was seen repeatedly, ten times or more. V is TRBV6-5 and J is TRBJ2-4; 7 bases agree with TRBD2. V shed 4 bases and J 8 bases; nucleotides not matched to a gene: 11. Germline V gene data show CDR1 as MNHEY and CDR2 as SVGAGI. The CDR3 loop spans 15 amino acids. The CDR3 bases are TGTGCCAGCAGTTTAAAGTCAGCGGGAAGGCACATTCAGTACTTC. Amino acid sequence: CASSLKSAGRHIQYF.

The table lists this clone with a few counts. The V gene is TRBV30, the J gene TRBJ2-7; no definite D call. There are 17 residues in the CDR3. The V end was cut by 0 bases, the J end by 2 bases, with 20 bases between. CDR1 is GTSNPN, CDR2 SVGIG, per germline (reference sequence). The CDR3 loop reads CAWSVGFGGGRPYEQYV. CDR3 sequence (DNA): TGTGCCTGGAGTGTAGGTTTTGGTGGCGGCCGACCCTACGAGCAGTACGTC.

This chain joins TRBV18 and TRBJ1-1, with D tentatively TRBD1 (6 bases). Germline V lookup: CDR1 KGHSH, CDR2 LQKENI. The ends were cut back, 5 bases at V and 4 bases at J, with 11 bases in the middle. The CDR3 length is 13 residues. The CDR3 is CASSGGVGTEAFF. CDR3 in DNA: TGTGCCAGCTCAGGGGGCGTGGGCACTGAAGCTTTCTTT.